This T cell receptor (beta chain) appears in the sequencing data of a study of T cells in Graves' hyperthyroidism and ophthalmopathy. This clonotype was found many times. The germline gives CDR1 MNHNS, CDR2 SASEGT. The V and J ends lost 6 bases and 4 bases respectively, with 10 bases between them. This CDR3 is 12 amino acids long. Blood from later-ophthalmopathy patients was taken at first hyperthyroidism diagnosis. The TCR beta CDR3 regions underwent amplification using RNA transcripts as the source. A set of HTBI primers served as the primers for a first-round RT-PCR of the TCR CDR3. MiXCR, applied by TCRdb to the multiplex PCR reads, yields one record per CDR3 protein. Of 250,000 to 300,000 distinct CDR3 sequences detected, about 14% appear once; the ten largest clones hold about 14%.

Source material: blood. The chain has TRBV6-1 and TRBJ2-7; the D gene is possibly TRBD1 (5 bases). The receptor's source is a woman aged 35 to 49 with Graves' hyperthyroidism that later progressed to Graves' ophthalmopathy. CDR3 sequence reads: CASSSGWYEQYF. The CDR3 DNA reads TGTGCCAGCAGCTCAGGGTGGTACGAGCAGTACTTC.